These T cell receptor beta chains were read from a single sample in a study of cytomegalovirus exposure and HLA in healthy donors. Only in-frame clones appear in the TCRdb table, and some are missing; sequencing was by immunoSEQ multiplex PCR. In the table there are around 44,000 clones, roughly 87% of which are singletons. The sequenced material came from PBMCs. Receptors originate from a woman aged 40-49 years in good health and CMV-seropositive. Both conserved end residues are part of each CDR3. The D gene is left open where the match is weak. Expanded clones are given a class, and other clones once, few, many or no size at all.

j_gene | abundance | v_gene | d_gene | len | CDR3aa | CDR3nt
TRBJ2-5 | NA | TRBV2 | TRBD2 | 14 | CASRPTSGQETQYF | TGTGCCAGCAGACCAACTAGCGGGCAAGAGACCCAGTACTTC
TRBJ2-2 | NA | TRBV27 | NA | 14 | CASSYKGYTGELFF | TGTGCCAGCAGTTATAAGGGGTACACCGGGGAGCTGTTTTTT
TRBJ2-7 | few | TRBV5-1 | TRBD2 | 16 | CASSLGLAGEGGEQYF | TGCGCCAGCAGCTTGGGACTAGCGGGAGAGGGGGGGGAGCAGTACTTC
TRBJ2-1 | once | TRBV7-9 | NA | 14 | CASSFNPAGGEQFF | TGTGCCAGCAGCTTTAATCCCGCCGGGGGTGAGCAGTTCTTC
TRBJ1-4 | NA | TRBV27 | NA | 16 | CASSLLMGARPVKLFF | TGTGCCAGCAGTTTATTAATGGGAGCCCGACCCGTAAAACTGTTTTTT
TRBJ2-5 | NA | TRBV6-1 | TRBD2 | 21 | CASSEGEEGVEGSGREETQYF | TGTGCCAGCAGTGAAGGGGAAGAGGGGGTAGAAGGTAGCGGGAGGGAAGAGACCCAGTACTTC
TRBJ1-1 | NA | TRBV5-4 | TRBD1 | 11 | CASRGGGVAFF | TGTGCCAGCAGAGGGGGCGGCGTAGCTTTCTTT
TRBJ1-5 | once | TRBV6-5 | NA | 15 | CASSYSGGSNQPQHF | TGTGCCAGCAGTTACTCCGGGGGAAGCAATCAGCCCCAGCATTTT
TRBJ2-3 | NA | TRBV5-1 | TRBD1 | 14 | CASSPGQGPDTQYF | TGCGCCAGCAGCCCAGGACAGGGGCCGGATACGCAGTATTTT
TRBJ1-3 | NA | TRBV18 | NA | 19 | CASSPSFTADFGSGNTIYF | TGTGCCAGCTCACCATCTTTCACCGCCGACTTTGGGTCTGGAAACACCATATATTTT
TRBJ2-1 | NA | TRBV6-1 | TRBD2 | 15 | CASSEEGLAGNEQFF | TGTGCCAGCAGTGAAGAGGGACTAGCGGGCAATGAGCAGTTCTTC
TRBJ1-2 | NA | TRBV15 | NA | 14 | CATSRDLKGGGYTF | TGTGCCACCAGCAGAGATCTGAAAGGGGGTGGCTACACCTTC
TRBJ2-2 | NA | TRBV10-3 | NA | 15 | CAIQRGTDNTGELFF | TGTGCCATACAACGGGGGACAGACAACACCGGGGAGCTGTTTTTT
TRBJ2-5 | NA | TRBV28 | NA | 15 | CASSHQGLTRETQYF | TGTGCCAGCAGTCACCAGGGACTGACACGGGAGACCCAGTACTTC
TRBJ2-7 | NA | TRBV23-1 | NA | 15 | CASSQGRGKVYEQYF | TGCGCCAGCAGTCAAGGACGGGGAAAAGTCTACGAGCAGTACTTC
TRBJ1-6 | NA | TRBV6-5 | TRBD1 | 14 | CASDPGQLNSPLHF | TGTGCCTCCGACCCGGGACAGCTAAATTCACCCCTCCACTTT
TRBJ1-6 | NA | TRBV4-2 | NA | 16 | CASSQESGDLNSPLHF | TGTGCCAGCAGCCAAGAGTCAGGGGATCTTAATTCACCCCTCCACTTT
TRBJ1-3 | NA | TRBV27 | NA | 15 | CASSLTGSSGNTIYF | TGTGCCAGCAGTCTGACGGGAAGCTCTGGAAACACCATATATTTT
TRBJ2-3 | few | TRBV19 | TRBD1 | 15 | CASSSGQGGSDTQYF | TGTGCCAGTAGTTCGGGACAGGGGGGATCAGATACGCAGTATTTT
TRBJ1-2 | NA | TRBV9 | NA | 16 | CASSVAGGPLPDGYTF | TGTGCCAGCAGCGTAGCGGGGGGGCCACTTCCGGATGGCTACACCTTC
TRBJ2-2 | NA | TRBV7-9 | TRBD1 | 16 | CASRSTGEANTGELFF | TGTGCCAGCAGATCGACAGGGGAAGCGAACACCGGGGAGCTGTTTTTT
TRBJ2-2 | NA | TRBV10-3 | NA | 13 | CAISVNLVGELFF | TGTGCCATCAGTGTAAATCTTGTCGGGGAGCTGTTTTTT